This T cell receptor beta chain was profiled in a study of blood T cell repertoires in COVID-19. Study as a whole: Sources were T cells, B-cell-depleted T cells, or PBMCs; the material itself was cDNA or gDNA.

V was clipped by 6 bases and J by 5 bases; unmatched bases: 9. Germline CDR1 and CDR2: MNHNY and SVGAGI (reference sequence). The CDR3 extends over 14 amino acids. How the authors handled the data: Amplification from reference gene primers served as the basis for estimated nucleated cell counts. Some clones are missing from TCRdb's copy, which holds only in-frame ones; the method was immunoSEQ multiplex PCR. V, J and clone size were drawn from that table, and D and trimming were deduced from the DNA. The table shows roughly 190,000 clones, with around 79% occurring only once. The receptor comes from a woman between 45 and 60 years old with acute or convalescent COVID-19. The source material was peripheral blood. The chain uses TRBV6-6 and TRBJ2-5; 7 bases match TRBD1. CDR3 residues: CASSTGVGRETQYF. CDR3 DNA sequence: TGTGCCAGCAGCACAGGGGTAGGTCGTGAGACCCAGTACTTC.